A single sample gave rise to the 2 T cell receptor beta chains below, sequenced in a study of spatial heterogeneity in lung cancer. TCRdb passed the 5' RACE reads through MiXCR, listing each CDR3 protein once. This table has some 36,000 distinct CDR3 sequences, approximately 7.5% appearing once. Regarding time point: blood at routine non-recurrence follow-up after resection. The sequences come from PBMCs, collected at follow-up. The source is a male donor with early-stage non-small cell lung cancer.

Many counts were recorded for this clonotype. V usage is TRBV7-8 and J usage is TRBJ2-1, with 11 nucleotides matching TRBD2. This CDR3 spans 16 amino acids. The germline V gene encodes CDR1 SGHVS and CDR2 FQNEAQ. The ends lost 5 bases at V and 1 base at J; junction bases unmatched: 4. Here the CDR3 reads CASSPGTSGSYNEQFF. The CDR3 DNA reads TGTGCCAGCAGCCCTGGGACTAGCGGTTCCTACAATGAGCAGTTCTTC.

At least ten counts were recorded for this clonotype. The V call is TRBV6-2 or TRBV6-3, the J call TRBJ2-1; 7 bases map to TRBD2. Germline assignment: CDR1 MNHEY and CDR2 SVGEGT. Trimming cost V 8 bases and J 7 bases; bases outside gene matches: 11. CDR3 length: 14 residues. CDR3 bases: TGTGCCAGCTCCCCCTGGTTGGGGGGGAATGAGCAGTTCTTC. Encoded protein: CASSPWLGGNEQFF.